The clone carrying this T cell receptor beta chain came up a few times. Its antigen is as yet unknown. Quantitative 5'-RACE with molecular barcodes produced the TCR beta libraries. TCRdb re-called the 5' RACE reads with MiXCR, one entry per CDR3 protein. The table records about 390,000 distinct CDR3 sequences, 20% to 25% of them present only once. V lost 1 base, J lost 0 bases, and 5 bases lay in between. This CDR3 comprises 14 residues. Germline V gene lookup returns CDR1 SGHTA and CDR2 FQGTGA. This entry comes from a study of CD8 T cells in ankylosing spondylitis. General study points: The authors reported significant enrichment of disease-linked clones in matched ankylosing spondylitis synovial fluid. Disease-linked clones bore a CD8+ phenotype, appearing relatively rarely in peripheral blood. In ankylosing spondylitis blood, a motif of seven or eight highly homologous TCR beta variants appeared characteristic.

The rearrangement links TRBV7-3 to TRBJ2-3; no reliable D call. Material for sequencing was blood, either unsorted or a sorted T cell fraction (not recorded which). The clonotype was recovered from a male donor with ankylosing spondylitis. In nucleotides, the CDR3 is TGTGCCAGCAGCTTAATCGGCAGCACAGATACGCAGTATTTT. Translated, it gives CASSLIGSTDTQYF.